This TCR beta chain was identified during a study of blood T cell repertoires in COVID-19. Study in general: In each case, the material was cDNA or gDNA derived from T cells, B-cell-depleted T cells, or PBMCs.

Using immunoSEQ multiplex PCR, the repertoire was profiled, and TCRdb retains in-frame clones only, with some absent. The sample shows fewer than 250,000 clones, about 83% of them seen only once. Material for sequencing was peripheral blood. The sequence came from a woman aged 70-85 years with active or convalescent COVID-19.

This CDR3 is CASSKYPQGNTEAFF. The CDR3 DNA reads as TGTGCCAGCAGCAAATACCCACAGGGAAACACTGAAGCTTTCTTT. V and J are TRBV21-1 and TRBJ1-1; TRBD1 was called by the table and not checked on the DNA. TRBV21-1 is given as a pseudogene. The CDR3 length is 15 residues.